The clone carrying this T cell receptor beta chain came up many times. Its antigen is as yet unknown. Only healthy Caucasians were enrolled as donors. TCRdb reanalysed the 5' RACE reads using MiXCR and keeps one entry per CDR3 protein. The table includes 420,000 or so distinct CDR3 sequences, about 18% detected once. The sample is drawn from a study of identical twins. The study's findings and limits: Excess low generation probability was seen in twin-shared out-of-frame alpha sequences. Whereas memory repertoires showed no such difference, abundant cord blood beta clonotypes carried fewer insertions. Analyses of zero insertions could, in part, be confounded by invariant MAIT and iNKT cells.

The germline V gene has CDR1 SQVTM and CDR2 ANQGSEA. CDR3 size: 14 residues. V dropped 4 bases and J dropped 5 bases, with 17 bases sitting between them. The sequence was obtained from a man in his forties or fifties in good health. This chain links TRBV29-1 with TRBJ2-5; weak D call: TRBD1 (7 bases). Sequencing was done on a sample of naive T cells sorted from blood. The CDR3 bases are TGCAGCGTTGCCCCCTTGACAGGGAGGGAGACCCAGTACTTC. Protein sequence: CSVAPLTGRETQYF.